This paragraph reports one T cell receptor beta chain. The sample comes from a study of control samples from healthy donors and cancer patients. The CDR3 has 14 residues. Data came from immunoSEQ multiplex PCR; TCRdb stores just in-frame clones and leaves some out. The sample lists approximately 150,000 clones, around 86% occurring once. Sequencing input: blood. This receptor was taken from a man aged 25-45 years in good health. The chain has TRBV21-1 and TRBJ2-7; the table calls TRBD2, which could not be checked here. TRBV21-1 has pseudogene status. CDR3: CASTGLAGDYEQYF. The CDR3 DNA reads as TGTGCCAGCACCGGACTAGCGGGAGATTACGAGCAGTACTTC.